Many counts were recorded for the clone carrying this T cell receptor (beta chain). The CDR3 is made up of 17 amino acids. Germline lookup yields CDR1 MDHEN and CDR2 SYDVKM. Trimming took off 5 bases at V and 3 bases at J, with 17 bases between the two ends. The sample is drawn from a study of T cells in Graves' hyperthyroidism and ophthalmopathy. It was RNA transcripts that yielded the amplified TCR beta CDR3 regions. HTBI primers were the set used in a first-round RT-PCR of the TCR CDR3. Each CDR3 protein is one row after TCRdb ran MiXCR on the multiplex PCR reads. The sample records under 350,000 distinct CDR3 sequences, approximately 22% being singletons.

V is TRBV28 and J is TRBJ2-6; D is perhaps TRBD1 (6 bases). Sequencing used blood. This TCR derives from a woman aged 45-59 years with Graves' hyperthyroidism. CDR3 sequence (DNA): TGTGCCAGCAGTCCGCGAGGGGGTTTCAGTGGGGCCAACGTCCTGACTTTC. It encodes CASSPRGGFSGANVLTF.